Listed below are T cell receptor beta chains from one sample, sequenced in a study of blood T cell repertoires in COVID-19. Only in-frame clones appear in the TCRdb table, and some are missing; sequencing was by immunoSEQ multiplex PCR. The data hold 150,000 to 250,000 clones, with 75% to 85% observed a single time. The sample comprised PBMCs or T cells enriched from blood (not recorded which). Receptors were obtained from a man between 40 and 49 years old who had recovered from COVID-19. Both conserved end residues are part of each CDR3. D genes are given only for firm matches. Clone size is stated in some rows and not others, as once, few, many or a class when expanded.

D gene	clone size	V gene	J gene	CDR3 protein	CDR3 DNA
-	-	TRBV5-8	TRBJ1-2	CASSVQGTTNYGYTF	TGTGCCAGCAGCGTCCAGGGGACAACTAACTATGGCTACACCTTC
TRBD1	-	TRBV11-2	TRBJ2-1	CASRPIQDRANEQFF	TGTGCCAGCAGACCTATCCAGGACAGGGCGAATGAGCAGTTCTTC
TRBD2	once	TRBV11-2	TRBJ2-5	CASSLGGLAGRGETQYF	TGTGCCAGCAGCTTAGGAGGACTAGCGGGAAGGGGAGAGACCCAGTACTTC
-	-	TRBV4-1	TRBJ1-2	CASSQAPYYGYTF	TGCGCCAGCAGCCAAGCCCCGTACTATGGCTACACCTTC
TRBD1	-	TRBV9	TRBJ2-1	CASSALGRTGGGNEQFF	TGTGCCAGCAGCGCCCTGGGCCGGACAGGGGGGGGCAATGAGCAGTTCTTC
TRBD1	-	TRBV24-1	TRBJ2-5	CATSPRDSQETQYF	TGTGCCACCAGTCCAAGGGACAGCCAAGAGACCCAGTACTTC
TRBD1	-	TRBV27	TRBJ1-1	CASSYRGLLDTEAFF	TGTGCCAGCAGTTACAGGGGGCTGTTGGACACTGAAGCTTTCTTT
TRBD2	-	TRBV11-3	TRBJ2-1	CASSPGTSGSPDYNEQFF	TGTGCCAGCAGCCCTGGGACTAGCGGGAGCCCAGACTACAATGAGCAGTTCTTC
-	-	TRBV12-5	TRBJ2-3	CASGPGRPTDTQYF	TGTGCTAGTGGCCCAGGGAGGCCCACAGATACGCAGTATTTT
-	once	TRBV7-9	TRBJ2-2	CASSLQTGWLELFF	TGTGCCAGCAGCCTCCAGACCGGGTGGTTGGAGTTGTTTTTT
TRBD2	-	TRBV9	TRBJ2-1	CASSVRATGGNEQFF	TGTGCCAGCAGCGTTCGAGCCACGGGGGGCAATGAGCAGTTCTTC
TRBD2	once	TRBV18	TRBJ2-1	CASSPPPAAGGPGNEQFF	TGTGCCAGCTCACCACCACCCGCGGCGGGAGGGCCGGGGAATGAGCAGTTCTTC
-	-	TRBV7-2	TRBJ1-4	CASSLQGQRGEKLFF	TGTGCCAGCAGCTTACAGGGTCAGCGTGGTGAAAAACTGTTTTTT
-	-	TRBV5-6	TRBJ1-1	CASSLEWSRDTEAFF	TGTGCCAGCAGCTTGGAGTGGAGCCGGGACACTGAAGCTTTCTTT
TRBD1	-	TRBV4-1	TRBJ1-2	CASSQKGAVNGYTF	TGCGCCAGCAGCCAAAAGGGGGCGGTGAATGGCTACACCTTC
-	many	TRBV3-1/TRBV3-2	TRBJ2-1	CASSQDLSEAYNEQFF	TGTGCCAGCAGCCAAGATCTTAGCGAGGCCTACAATGAGCAGTTCTTC
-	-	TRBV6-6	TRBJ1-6	CASSYRGVTGPLHF	TGTGCCAGCAGTTACCGGGGGGTGACAGGACCCCTCCACTTT
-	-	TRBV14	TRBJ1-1	CASSQEVMGGVNTEAFF	TGTGCCAGCAGCCAAGAGGTCATGGGGGGAGTTAACACTGAAGCTTTCTTT
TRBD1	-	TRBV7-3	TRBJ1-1	CASSLRGPGQGMNTEAFF	TGTGCCAGCAGCTTAAGAGGTCCGGGACAGGGGATGAACACTGAAGCTTTCTTT
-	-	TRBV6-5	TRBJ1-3	CANFQTPGNTIYF	TGTGCCAACTTCCAAACCCCTGGAAACACCATATATTTT
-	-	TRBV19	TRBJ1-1	CASRRPTENTEAFF	TGTGCCAGTAGGAGACCGACAGAGAACACTGAAGCTTTCTTT
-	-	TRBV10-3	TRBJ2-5	CAISESSQRGETQYF	TGTGCCATCAGTGAGTCGAGTCAGAGAGGAGAGACCCAGTACTTC
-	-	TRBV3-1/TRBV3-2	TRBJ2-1	CASSQEGGYNEQFF	TGTGCCAGCAGCCAAGAAGGAGGCTACAATGAGCAGTTCTTC
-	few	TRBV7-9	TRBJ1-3	CASSYGQLSGNTIYF	TGTGCCAGCAGCTATGGACAGCTCTCTGGAAACACCATATATTTT
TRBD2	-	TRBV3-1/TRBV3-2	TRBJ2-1	CASSQTSGNNEQFF	TGTGCCAGCAGCCAGACTAGCGGGAACAATGAGCAGTTCTTC
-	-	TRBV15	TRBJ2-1	CATHEWGLSSYNEQFF	TGTGCCACGCACGAGTGGGGACTGAGCTCCTACAATGAGCAGTTCTTC
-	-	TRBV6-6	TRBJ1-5	CASSDPPGGNQPQHF	TGTGCCAGCAGCGATCCTCCCGGAGGGAATCAGCCCCAGCATTTT
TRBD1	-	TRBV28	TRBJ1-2	CASSPGQVRYGYTF	TGTGCCAGCAGTCCCGGACAGGTCCGCTATGGCTACACCTTC
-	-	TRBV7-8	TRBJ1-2	CASSLSSNSINGYTF	TGTGCCAGCAGCTTATCTAGTAATTCAATTAATGGCTACACCTTC
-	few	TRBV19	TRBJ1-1	CASSNWGGVTEAFF	TGTGCCAGTAGTAACTGGGGGGGAGTCACTGAAGCTTTCTTT
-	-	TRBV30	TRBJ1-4	CAWSVAGEKLFF	TGTGCCTGGAGTGTTGCGGGTGAAAAACTGTTTTTT
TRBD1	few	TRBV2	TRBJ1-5	CASRVLQGNQPQHF	TGTGCCAGCAGGGTATTACAGGGGAATCAGCCCCAGCATTTT
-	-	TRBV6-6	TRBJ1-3	CASSSNSGSGNTIYF	TGTGCCAGCAGTTCTAATTCAGGGTCGGGAAACACCATATATTTT
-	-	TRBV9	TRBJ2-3	CASSAPLQEPSGFTDTQYF	TGTGCCAGCAGCGCTCCTCTCCAGGAACCGTCTGGGTTCACAGATACGCAGTATTTT
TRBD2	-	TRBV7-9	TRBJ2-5	CASSSREVSRTSGKETQYF	TGTGCCAGCAGCTCACGAGAGGTCTCCCGGACTAGCGGGAAGGAGACCCAGTACTTC
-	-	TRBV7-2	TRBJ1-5	CASSLGSTGNQPQHF	TGTGCCAGCAGCTTAGGATCGACAGGCAATCAGCCCCAGCATTTT